These T cell receptor beta chains were read from a single sample in a study of identical twins. TCRdb used MiXCR to reprocess the 5' RACE reads, holding one entry per CDR3 protein. The table records 200,000 to 250,000 distinct CDR3 sequences, 5.5% to 8% of them present only once. The sample was also reused in another study, on yellow fever vaccine responses in identical twins.

Sequencing input: memory (CD45RO+) T cells sorted from blood. The source of these receptors is a woman younger than 30 in good health. Each CDR3 is given with its conserved first and last residue. D genes are given only for firm matches. Only part of the rows carry a size: once, few, many, or a class if the clone is expanded.

TRBV20-1	few	TRBJ1-6	.	TGCAGTGCTAGAGATGGGTCAGGGAATTCACCCCTCCACTTT	CSARDGSGNSPLHF
TRBV15	.	TRBJ2-5	.	TGTGCCACCAGCAGGACATCGGGATTCGACCCGACGGGAGAGACCCAGTACTTC	CATSRTSGFDPTGETQYF
TRBV5-6	many	TRBJ1-3	.	TGTGCCAGCAGCGGGGATGGGACTCTTTCTGGAAACACCATATATTTT	CASSGDGTLSGNTIYF
TRBV5-1	many	TRBJ2-2	.	TGCGCCAGCAGCTTGGTCCTAGTGGGGACCGGGGAGCTGTTTTTT	CASSLVLVGTGELFF
TRBV7-2	few	TRBJ1-5	.	TGTGCCAGCAGCTTAGCTTACAATCAGCCCCAGCATTTT	CASSLAYNQPQHF
TRBV24-1	.	TRBJ2-2	.	TGTGCCACCAGACCCGGAGGGTCGAACACCGGGGAGCTGTTTTTT	CATRPGGSNTGELFF
TRBV27	many	TRBJ2-3	.	TGTGCCAGCAGTCCACGGGAGTCCGATACGCAGTATTTT	CASSPRESDTQYF
TRBV20-1	.	TRBJ1-2	TRBD1	TGCAGTGCCCGCCCCGGACAGGTTGAATCGAGCTACACCTTC	CSARPGQVESSYTF
TRBV9	many	TRBJ2-2	.	TGTGCCAGCAGCCCCCTCATAGAGGGGCTCGTCGGGGAGCTGTTTTTT	CASSPLIEGLVGELFF
TRBV11-2	.	TRBJ1-1	.	TGTGCCAGCAGCTTAGACAGGGGAAAAGCTTTCTTT	CASSLDRGKAFF
TRBV5-1	.	TRBJ2-7	.	TGCGCCAGCAGCTTGGGGGGTCTTGGGAGCGAGCAGTACTTC	CASSLGGLGSEQYF
TRBV6-4	many	TRBJ1-1	TRBD1	TGTGCCAGCAGCCCACAGGGGTGGAACACTGAAGCTTTCTTT	CASSPQGWNTEAFF
TRBV7-2	.	TRBJ1-2	.	TGTGCCAGCAGCTTAGCTAGGACTGGGGCTGGCTACACCTTC	CASSLARTGAGYTF
TRBV2	.	TRBJ2-1	.	TGTGCCAGCAGTGAAGTAGTCCTCCCGGCCAGTGAGCAGTTCTTC	CASSEVVLPASEQFF
TRBV24-1	.	TRBJ2-5	TRBD2	TGTGCCACCAGTGATTCCCGGGAGGGCCCCGAGACCCAGTACTTC	CATSDSREGPETQYF
TRBV5-1	many	TRBJ2-1	.	TGCGCCAGCAGCTTGGCTCTCAGGGCGATTTACAATGAGCAGTTCTTC	CASSLALRAIYNEQFF
TRBV6-2/TRBV6-3	few	TRBJ2-1	.	TGTGCCAGCAGTTACCGGGAGTCCTACAATGAGCAGTTCTTC	CASSYRESYNEQFF